The source of this T cell receptor beta chain is a study of technical replicates of blood from a handful of donors. Method: immunoSEQ multiplex PCR; TCRdb's copy keeps in-frame clones and lacks some. The sample consists of some 69,000 clones, around nine tenths of them appearing once. V lost 4 bases to trimming and J lost 10 bases; unmatched junction nucleotides: 7. This CDR3 is built from 13 residues. CDR1 and CDR2 from the germline V gene are SEHNR and FQNEAQ (reference sequence). The TCR originated in a human donor in good health. Some clones in this sample may be carry-over from other donors' samples. Sequenced sample: PBMCs. The rearrangement uses TRBV7-9 and TRBJ2-1; the match to TRBD2 covers 7 bases. The CDR3 is CASSSPGGEEQFF. CDR3 sequence (DNA): TGTGCCAGCAGCTCCCCTGGGGGGGAGGAGCAGTTCTTC. Full variable domain (missing parts from reference TRBV7-9 and TRBJ2-1): DTGVSQNPRHKITKRGQNVTFRCDPISEHNRLYWYRQTLGQGPEFLTYFQNEAQLEKSRLLSDRFSAERPKGSFSTLEIQRTEQGDSAMYLCASSSPGGEEQFFGPGTRLTVL.